The 9 T cell receptor beta chains below come from one sample, sequenced in a study of cytomegalovirus exposure and HLA in healthy donors. Use of 60 Vbeta and 13 Jbeta primers characterized the PCR. This table comes from immunoSEQ multiplex PCR, and its TCRdb copy is limited to in-frame clones, with some not included. This sample yields 150,000 to 200,000 clones, of which over 60% are seen a single time; 1.6% belongs to the top ten. What was sequenced was PBMCs. All receptors come from a woman aged 30 to 39 in good health and CMV-seronegative.

The chain recombines TRBV18 with TRBJ1-5; D gene unclear. Germline V gene lookup returns CDR1 KGHSH and CDR2 LQKENI. There are 16 residues in the CDR3. V lost 2 bases and J lost 7, with 18 bases in between. CDR3: CASSPKFEAPPQPQHF. In DNA, the CDR3 is TGTGCCAGCTCACCAAAGTTCGAGGCCCCCCCGCAGCCCCAGCATTTT. Full variable domain (outside the CDR3, taken from reference TRBV18 and TRBJ1-5): NAGVMQNPRHLVRRRGQEARLRCSPMKGHSHVYWYRQLPEEGLKFMVYLQKENIIDESGMPKERFSAEFPKEGPSILRIQQVVRGDSAAYFCASSPKFEAPPQPQHFGDGTRLSIL.

The chain employs TRBV4-2 and TRBJ1-5, with D unresolved. CDR1 is LGHNA and CDR2 is YNFKEQ in the germline V gene. The CDR3 has 13 residues. Trimming removed 0 bases at V and 7 bases at J, with 7 bases between. The CDR3 DNA is TGTGCCAGCAGCCAAGATCTTTTGCAGCCCCAGCATTTT. Translated: CASSQDLLQPQHF.

This clone was seen just once. Compared with germline, one end of the junction differs, possibly owing to a read error. The genes are TRBV7-9 and TRBJ2-7; 7 bases align to TRBD2. This CDR3 region has 12 residues. Per germline, CDR1 SEHNR and CDR2 FQNEAQ (reference sequence). The CDR3 DNA is TGTTCCAGCAAGGGGAGGGGCTACGAGCAGTACTTC. It translates to CSSKGRGYEQYF.

The rearrangement joins TRBV30 to TRBJ2-7, with a possible D match to TRBD1 (5 bases). Germline CDR1 and CDR2: GTSNPN and SVGIG (reference sequence). This CDR3 region has 14 residues. Trimming pared 0 bases from V and 2 bases from J, leaving 11 bases between. In DNA form, the CDR3 reads TGTGCCTGGAGTGTACTGGCCAGGGCCTACGAGCAGTACTTC. Protein product: CAWSVLARAYEQYF.

The chain carries TRBV7-3 and TRBJ2-1; TRBD2 matches at 9 bases. The CDR3 spans 15 residues. V lost 1 base to trimming and J lost 5 bases; unmatched junction nucleotides: 3. Germline-derived CDR1 and CDR2 are SGHTA and FQGTGA. The CDR3 nucleotides are TGTGCCAGCAGCTTAAGCGGGGGGGCCCACAATGAGCAGTTCTTC. Translating gives CASSLSGGAHNEQFF.

This chain uses TRBV5-1 with TRBJ1-2, with TRBD1 matching 8 bases. The CDR3 is 14 amino acids. The junction had 11 bases not matched to a gene; V was cut back by 9 bases and J by 4 bases. In germline, CDR1 is SGHRS, CDR2 YFSETQ. CDR3 residues: CATRQGSGLYGYTF. As DNA, the CDR3 is TGCGCCACCAGACAGGGGTCCGGGCTCTATGGCTACACCTTC. The variable domain in full, with the rest retrieved from reference TRBV5-1 and TRBJ1-2, is KAGVTQTPRYLIKTRGQQVTLSCSPISGHRSVSWYQQTPGQGLQFLFEYFSETQRNKGNFPGRFSGRQFSNSRSEMNVSTLELGDSALYLCATRQGSGLYGYTFGSGTRLTVV.

The CDR3 nucleotides are TGTGCCAGCAGCCCCCGTCGGGGGTACACCGGGGAGCTGTTTTTT. This codes for CASSPRRGYTGELFF. This sequence joins TRBV14 and TRBJ2-2, with D tentatively TRBD2 (6 bases). In germline, CDR1 is SGHDN, CDR2 FVKESK. The CDR3 has 15 residues. With 4 bases removed from V and 3 bases from J, the gap between germline ends came to 12 bases.

This clone was recorded once. V is TRBV27 and J is TRBJ2-7, with 9 bases matching TRBD1. The CDR3 is 14 amino acids. Germline V gives CDR1 MNHEY, CDR2 SMNVEV (reference sequence). V shed 5 bases and J 4 bases; nucleotides not matched to a gene: 6. CDR3 loop: CASSTGTGQYEQYF. The DNA for the CDR3 is TGTGCCAGCAGTACCGGGACAGGGCAGTACGAGCAGTACTTC.

The rearrangement joins TRBV7-3 to TRBJ1-1, with D maybe TRBD1 (6 bases). Per the germline V gene, CDR1 is SGHTA and CDR2 is FQGTGA. CDR3 size: 13 residues. Trimming left V 5 bases short and J 4 bases short, with 11 bases between. CDR3 sequence (DNA): TGTGCCAGCAGCCCCAGCAGGGGCACTGAAGCTTTCTTT. Amino acid sequence: CASSPSRGTEAFF.